These T cell receptor beta chains were read from a single sample in a study of shared clonotypes between healthy human individuals. The repertoire was sequenced with immunoSEQ multiplex PCR; TCRdb's copy has only in-frame clones and lacks some. The sample contains 800,000 to 1,200,000 clones, more than 75% of which appear only once. The sequenced sample consisted of memory CD4+ T cells from PBMCs. The receptors shown here come from a young man in good health. Some clones in this sample may be carry-over from other donors' samples. CDR3s include the opening cysteine and the closing phenylalanine or tryptophan. A D gene is named only where the DNA matches it firmly. Clone size is not always given. Where it is, it says once, few, many or a class for expanded clones.

>TRBV4-2|-|-|TRBJ2-6
CASSTAGANVLTF
TGTGCCAGCAGTACGGCCGGGGCCAACGTCCTGACTTTC
>TRBV21-1|-|-|TRBJ2-1
CASSRQQREGYNEQFF
TGTGCCAGCAGCCGACAACAGCGGGAGGGCTACAATGAGCAGTTCTTC
>TRBV6-9|TRBD2|-|TRBJ2-7
CASSYGRLAGVGQYF
TGTGCCAGCAGTTACGGGAGGCTAGCGGGAGTCGGGCAGTACTTC
>TRBV10-3|TRBD1|-|TRBJ1-1
CAISEGTGNMRNTEAFF
TGTGCCATCAGTGAAGGGACAGGGAATATGAGGAACACTGAAGCTTTCTTT
>TRBV2|TRBD2|-|TRBJ2-2
CASTVPIAGEATGELFF
TGTGCCAGCACCGTCCCAATAGCGGGAGAAGCCACCGGGGAGCTGTTTTTT
>TRBV5-6|-|-|TRBJ1-2
CASSLADSYHYGYTF
TGTGCCAGCAGCTTGGCCGACAGTTACCACTATGGCTACACCTTC
>TRBV19|-|-|TRBJ1-5
CASRWGGFGPQHF
TGTGCCAGTAGATGGGGCGGATTTGGGCCCCAGCATTTT
>TRBV5-4|-|few|TRBJ2-2
CASSFKQRGAGELFF
TGTGCCAGCAGCTTTAAACAGAGAGGGGCCGGGGAGCTGTTTTTT
>TRBV6-1|-|-|TRBJ1-1
CASITDRQGKTEAFF
TGTGCCAGCATTACGGATAGGCAGGGCAAGACTGAAGCTTTCTTT
>TRBV4-2|TRBD1|-|TRBJ2-2
CASSKRRQGAGELFF
TGTGCCAGCAGCAAGAGGAGACAGGGAGCCGGGGAGCTGTTTTTT
>TRBV7-2|-|-|TRBJ2-1
CASRPTGTNSYNEQFF
TGTGCCAGCAGGCCTACCGGGACAAATTCCTACAATGAGCAGTTCTTC
>TRBV7-6|-|-|TRBJ2-5
CASSLVQETQYF
TGTGCCAGCAGCTTAGTCCAAGAGACCCAGTACTTC
>TRBV25-1|-|once|TRBJ2-1
CASSAAGSYNEQFF
TGTGCCAGCAGTGCCGCGGGTTCCTACAATGAGCAGTTCTTC
>TRBV9|TRBD2|-|TRBJ2-7
CASSVAPGGEQYF
TGTGCCAGCAGCGTAGCTCCGGGGGGCGAGCAGTACTTC
>TRBV5-1|TRBD1|-|TRBJ1-2
CASSINRDRGSYGYTF
TGCGCCAGCAGCATTAACCGGGACAGGGGTAGCTATGGCTACACCTTC
>TRBV29-1|-|-|TRBJ2-3
CSVHSDSSTDTQYF
TGCAGCGTTCATTCGGACTCCAGCACAGATACGCAGTATTTT
>TRBV9|-|few|TRBJ1-5
CASSVADGERPQHF
TGTGCCAGCAGCGTAGCGGACGGAGAGAGGCCCCAGCATTTT
>TRBV28|-|-|TRBJ2-7
CASSPRIREQYF
TGTGCCAGCAGCCCGAGGATACGTGAGCAGTACTTC
>TRBV19|TRBD1|-|TRBJ2-6
CASSTGDRGTGANVLTF
TGTGCCAGTAGTACGGGGGACAGGGGTACTGGGGCCAACGTCCTGACTTTC
>TRBV5-6|-|once|TRBJ2-7
CASSLVVSYEQYF
TGTGCCAGCAGCTTGGTTGTCTCCTACGAGCAGTACTTC
>TRBV2|-|-|TRBJ1-4
CASSERGASTNEKLFF
TGTGCCAGCAGTGAAAGAGGGGCCTCAACTAATGAAAAACTGTTTTTT
>TRBV5-1|TRBD2|-|TRBJ2-1
CASSTLAGTSVNEQFF
TGCGCCAGCAGCACCCTAGCGGGGACCTCTGTGAATGAGCAGTTCTTC
>TRBV25-1|-|few|TRBJ2-2
CASSEGGYTGELFF
TGTGCCAGCAGTGAAGGGGGGTACACCGGGGAGCTGTTTTTT
>TRBV4-2|TRBD2|few|TRBJ2-7
CASSQEGGRGTYEQYF
TGTGCCAGCAGCCAAGAAGGCGGGAGGGGGACCTACGAGCAGTACTTC
>TRBV6-6|TRBD1|-|TRBJ1-4
CASSYGTGYEKLFF
TGTGCCAGCAGTTACGGGACAGGGTATGAAAAACTGTTTTTT
>TRBV5-1|TRBD1|once|TRBJ1-4
CASSAGTGGAGEKLFF
TGCGCCAGCAGCGCCGGCACAGGGGGCGCGGGCGAAAAACTGTTTTTT
>TRBV7-2|-|-|TRBJ2-3
CASSLRTARTDTQYF
TGTGCCAGCAGCTTAAGAACAGCCAGAACAGATACGCAGTATTTT
>TRBV10-3|-|-|TRBJ2-1
CAISEGDRQFF
TGTGCCATCAGTGAAGGGGATAGGCAGTTCTTC
>TRBV28|-|-|TRBJ1-4
CASLDGTNEKLFF
TGTGCCAGTTTAGATGGAACTAATGAAAAACTGTTTTTT